The sequence of this T cell receptor beta chain was determined in a study of response to subunit inactivated influenza vaccine. Study-wide results and limits: There was a suggestion from the authors that each seasonal influenza vaccination recruits few new T cells.

This clonotype was picked up many times. Its antigen remains unknown. TCRdb used MiXCR to reprocess the RT-PCR reads, holding one entry per CDR3 protein. Of 150,000 to 200,000 distinct CDR3 sequences detected, less than 15% appear once; the ten largest clones hold approximately 30%. This same sample was also part of a study on T cells expressing NK-cell markers. From that paper: Making the TCR beta cDNA relied on 5'RACE template switching with UMIs. The TCR beta repertoires originated in sorted CD3+CD56+NKG2C+, CD3+CD56+NKG2C- and CD3+CD56-NKG2C+ T cells.

The source is a man aged 45-65 years who received an inactivated influenza vaccine. This sample comprised CD8+ T cells sorted from PBMCs, obtained less than 13 days after vaccination.

CDR3 amino acids: CASSLYSEYTDTQYF. Written as DNA, the CDR3 is TGTGCCAGCAGCTTATACAGCGAATACACAGATACGCAGTATTTT. V and J are TRBV7-2 and TRBJ2-3; D gene ambiguous. This CDR3 is 15 amino acids long. Trimming removed 2 bases from V and 2 bases from J, with 11 bases in between. Per the germline V gene, CDR1 is SGHTA and CDR2 is FQGNSA.